The entry below gives a single T cell receptor (beta chain) sequence along with its context. RNA transcripts served as template for amplifying TCR beta CDR3 sequences. First-round RT-PCR relied on HTBI primers, and a second-round multiplex PCR came next. In TCRdb, the multiplex PCR reads were re-called with MiXCR into one record per CDR3 protein. The data contain approximately 410,000 distinct CDR3 sequences, about 16% of them seen just once; the ten biggest clones take up about 7%. No progression to ophthalmopathy over 18 months defined stable hyperthyroidism. Patients with other autoimmune diseases, uncontrolled infections, pregnancy or lactation were excluded. The evidence that diagnosis relied on was clinical symptoms, serum thyroxine, TRAb, thyroid ultrasound and orbital computed tomography. Trimming shortened V by 5 bases and J by 2 bases, and 12 bases separated the two germline ends. The CDR3 consists of 14 residues. Germline assignment: CDR1 MNHNS and CDR2 SASEGT.

This sample was taken from a study of Graves' ophthalmopathy and Graves' hyperthyroidism. The chain uses TRBV6-1 and TRBJ2-5, with D tentatively TRBD1 or TRBD2 (6 bases each). What was sequenced was peripheral blood. The sequence derives from a woman aged 18-29 years with stable Graves' hyperthyroidism. In DNA form, the CDR3 reads TGTGCCAGCAGTCGACAGGCGGGACAAGAGACCCAGTACTTC. This codes for CASSRQAGQETQYF.